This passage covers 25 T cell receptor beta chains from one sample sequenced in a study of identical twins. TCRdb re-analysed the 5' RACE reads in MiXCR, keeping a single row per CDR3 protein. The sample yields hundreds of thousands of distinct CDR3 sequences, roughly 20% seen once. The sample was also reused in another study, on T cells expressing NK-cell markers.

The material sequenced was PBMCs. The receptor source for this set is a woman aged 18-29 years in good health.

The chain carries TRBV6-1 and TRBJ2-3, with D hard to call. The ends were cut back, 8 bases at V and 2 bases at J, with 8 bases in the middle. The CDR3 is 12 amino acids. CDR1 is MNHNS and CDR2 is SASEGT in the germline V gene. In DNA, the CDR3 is TGTGCCAGCGCCCGGCCCACAGATACGCAGTATTTT. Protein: CASARPTDTQYF.

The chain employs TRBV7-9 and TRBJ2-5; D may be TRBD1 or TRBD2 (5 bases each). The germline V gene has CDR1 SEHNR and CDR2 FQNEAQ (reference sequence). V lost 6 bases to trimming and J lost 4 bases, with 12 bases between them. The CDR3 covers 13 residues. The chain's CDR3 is CASRQTGGETQYF. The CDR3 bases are TGTGCCAGCAGGCAAACTGGGGGAGAGACCCAGTACTTC.

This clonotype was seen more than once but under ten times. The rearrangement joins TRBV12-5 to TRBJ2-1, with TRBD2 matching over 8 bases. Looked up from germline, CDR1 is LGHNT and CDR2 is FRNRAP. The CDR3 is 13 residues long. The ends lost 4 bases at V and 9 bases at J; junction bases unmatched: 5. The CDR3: CASGSPGGPEQFF. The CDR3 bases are TGTGCTAGTGGTTCCCCGGGAGGGCCTGAGCAGTTCTTC.

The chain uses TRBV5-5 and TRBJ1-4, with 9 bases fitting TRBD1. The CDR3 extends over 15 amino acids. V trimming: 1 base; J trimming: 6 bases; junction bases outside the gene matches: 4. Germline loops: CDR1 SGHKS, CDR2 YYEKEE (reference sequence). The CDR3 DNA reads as TGTGCCAGCAGCTTGCGGGGACAGGGTGATGAAAAACTGTTTTTT. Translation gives CASSLRGQGDEKLFF.

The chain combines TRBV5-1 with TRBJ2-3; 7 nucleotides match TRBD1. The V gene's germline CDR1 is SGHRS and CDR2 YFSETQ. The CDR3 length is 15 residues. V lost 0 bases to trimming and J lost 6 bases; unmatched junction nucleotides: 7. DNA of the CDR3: TGCGCCAGCAGCTTGGAGGCTAGCAGGGGGGATACGCAGTATTTT. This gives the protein CASSLEASRGDTQYF.

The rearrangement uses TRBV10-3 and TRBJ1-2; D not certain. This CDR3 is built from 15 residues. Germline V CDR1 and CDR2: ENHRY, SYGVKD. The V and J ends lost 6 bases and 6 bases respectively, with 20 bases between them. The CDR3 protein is CAISGDEGTRNGYTF. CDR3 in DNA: TGTGCCATCAGCGGGGATGAGGGAACAAGGAATGGCTACACCTTC.

The CDR3 DNA reads TGTGCCAGCAGGGAGGTTACCTACGAGCAGTACTTC. It specifies CASREVTYEQYF. V and J are TRBV2 and TRBJ2-7; possibly TRBD2 for D (5 bases). From germline, CDR1 is SNHLY and CDR2 FYNNEI. This CDR3 contains 12 residues. Trimming took off 6 bases at V and 2 bases at J, with 8 bases between the two ends.

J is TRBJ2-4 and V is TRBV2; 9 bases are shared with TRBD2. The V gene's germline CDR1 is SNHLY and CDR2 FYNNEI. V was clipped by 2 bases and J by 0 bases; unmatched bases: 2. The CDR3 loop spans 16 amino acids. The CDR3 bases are TGTGCCAGCAGTGAAATAGCGGGGGCAGCCAAAAACATTCAGTACTTC. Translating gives CASSEIAGAAKNIQYF.

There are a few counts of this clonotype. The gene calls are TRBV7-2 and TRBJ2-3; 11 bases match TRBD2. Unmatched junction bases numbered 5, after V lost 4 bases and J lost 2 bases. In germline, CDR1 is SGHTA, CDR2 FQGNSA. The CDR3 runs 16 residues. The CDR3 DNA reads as TGTGCCAGCAGCTCAAGACTAGCGGGGACCACAGATACGCAGTATTTT. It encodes CASSSRLAGTTDTQYF.

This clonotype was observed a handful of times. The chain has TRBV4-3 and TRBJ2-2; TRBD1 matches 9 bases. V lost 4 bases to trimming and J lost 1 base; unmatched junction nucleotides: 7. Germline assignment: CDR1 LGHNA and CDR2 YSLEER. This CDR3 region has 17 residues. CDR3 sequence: CASSREDRGWNTGELFF. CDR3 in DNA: TGCGCCAGCAGCCGAGAGGACAGGGGTTGGAACACCGGGGAGCTGTTTTTT.

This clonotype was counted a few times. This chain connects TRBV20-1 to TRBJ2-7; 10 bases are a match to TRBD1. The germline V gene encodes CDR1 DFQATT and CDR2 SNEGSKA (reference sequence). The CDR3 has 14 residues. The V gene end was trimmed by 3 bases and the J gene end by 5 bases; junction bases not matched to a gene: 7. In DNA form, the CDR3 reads TGCAGTGCTAGCCGACAGGGGGCAGGAGACGAGCAGTACTTC. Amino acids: CSASRQGAGDEQYF.

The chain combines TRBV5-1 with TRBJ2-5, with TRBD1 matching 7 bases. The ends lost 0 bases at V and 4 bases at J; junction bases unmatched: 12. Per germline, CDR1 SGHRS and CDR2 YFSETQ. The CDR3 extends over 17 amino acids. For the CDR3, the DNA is TGCGCCAGCAGCTTGGTCGCTTGGACAGGTACGAGAGAGACCCAGTACTTC. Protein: CASSLVAWTGTRETQYF.

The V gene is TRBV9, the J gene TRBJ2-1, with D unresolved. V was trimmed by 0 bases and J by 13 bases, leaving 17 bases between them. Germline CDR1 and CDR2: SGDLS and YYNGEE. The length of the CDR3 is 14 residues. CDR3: CASSVASSRLGQFF. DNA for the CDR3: TGTGCCAGCAGCGTAGCTTCCTCCCGACTTGGTCAGTTCTTC.

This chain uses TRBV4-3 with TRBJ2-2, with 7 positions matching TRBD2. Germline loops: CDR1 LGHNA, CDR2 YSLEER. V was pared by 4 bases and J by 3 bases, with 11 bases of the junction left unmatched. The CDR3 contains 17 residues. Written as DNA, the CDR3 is TGCGCCAGCAGCCGCCTCGGCGGGAGCGGTGACACCGGGGAGCTGTTTTTT. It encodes CASSRLGGSGDTGELFF.

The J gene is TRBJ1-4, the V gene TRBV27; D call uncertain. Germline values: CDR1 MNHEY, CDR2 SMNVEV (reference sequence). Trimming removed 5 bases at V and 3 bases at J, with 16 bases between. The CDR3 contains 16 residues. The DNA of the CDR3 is TGTGCCAGCAGTAAACTTCACACGTCAGCTAATGAAAAACTGTTTTTT. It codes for CASSKLHTSANEKLFF.

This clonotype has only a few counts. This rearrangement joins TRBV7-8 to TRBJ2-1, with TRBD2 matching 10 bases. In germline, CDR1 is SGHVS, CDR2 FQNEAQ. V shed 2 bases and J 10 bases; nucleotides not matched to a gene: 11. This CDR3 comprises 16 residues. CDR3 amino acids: CASSLMPSGSVWEQFF. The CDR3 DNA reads TGTGCCAGCAGCTTAATGCCTAGCGGGAGTGTATGGGAGCAGTTCTTC.

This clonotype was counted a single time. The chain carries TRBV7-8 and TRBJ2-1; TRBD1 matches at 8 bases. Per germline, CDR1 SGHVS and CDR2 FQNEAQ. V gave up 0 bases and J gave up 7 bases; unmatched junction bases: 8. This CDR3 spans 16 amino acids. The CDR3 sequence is CASSLATGQGTNEQFF. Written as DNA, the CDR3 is TGTGCCAGCAGCTTAGCGACCGGACAGGGTACGAATGAGCAGTTCTTC.

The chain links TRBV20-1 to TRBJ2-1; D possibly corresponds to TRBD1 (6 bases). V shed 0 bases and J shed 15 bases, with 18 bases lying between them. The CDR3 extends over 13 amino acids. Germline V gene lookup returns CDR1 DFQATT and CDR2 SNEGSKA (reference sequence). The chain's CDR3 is CSAREGTHKRGFF. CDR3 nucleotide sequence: TGCAGTGCTAGAGAAGGGACACACAAACGGGGGTTCTTC.

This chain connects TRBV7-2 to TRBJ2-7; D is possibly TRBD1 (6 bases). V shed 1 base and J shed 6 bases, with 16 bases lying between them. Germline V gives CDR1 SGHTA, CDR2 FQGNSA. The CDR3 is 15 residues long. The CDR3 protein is CASSLVQGAFVEQYF. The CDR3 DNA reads TGTGCCAGCAGCTTAGTACAGGGTGCATTTGTCGAGCAGTACTTC.

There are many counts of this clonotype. CDR3 sequence (DNA): TGTGCCAGCAGTTTCATACCGCAACCGGCTTTCTTT. Translation gives CASSFIPQPAFF. The chain is built from TRBV12-3 or TRBV12-4 and TRBJ1-1; D not resolved. V lost 3 bases to trimming and J lost 11 bases, with 13 bases between them. CDR3 length: 12 residues.

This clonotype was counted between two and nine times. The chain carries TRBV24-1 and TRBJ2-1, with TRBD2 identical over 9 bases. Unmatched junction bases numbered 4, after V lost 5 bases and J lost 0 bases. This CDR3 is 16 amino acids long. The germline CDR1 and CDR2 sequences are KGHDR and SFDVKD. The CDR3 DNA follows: TGTGCCACCAGTGGGGGTAGCGGGAGCTCCTACAATGAGCAGTTCTTC. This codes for CATSGGSGSSYNEQFF.

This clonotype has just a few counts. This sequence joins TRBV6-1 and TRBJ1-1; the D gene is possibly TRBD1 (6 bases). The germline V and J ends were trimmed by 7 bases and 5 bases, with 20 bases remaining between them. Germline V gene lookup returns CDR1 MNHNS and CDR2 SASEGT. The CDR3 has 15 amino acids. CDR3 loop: CASTPPGAGATEAFF. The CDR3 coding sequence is TGTGCCAGCACCCCACCTGGGGCGGGGGCGACTGAAGCTTTCTTT.

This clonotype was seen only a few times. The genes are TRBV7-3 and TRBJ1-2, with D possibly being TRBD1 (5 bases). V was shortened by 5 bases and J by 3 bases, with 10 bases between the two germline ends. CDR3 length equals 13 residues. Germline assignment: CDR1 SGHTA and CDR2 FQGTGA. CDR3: CASSAGIDYGYTF. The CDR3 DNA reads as TGTGCCAGCAGCGCAGGGATCGACTATGGCTACACCTTC.

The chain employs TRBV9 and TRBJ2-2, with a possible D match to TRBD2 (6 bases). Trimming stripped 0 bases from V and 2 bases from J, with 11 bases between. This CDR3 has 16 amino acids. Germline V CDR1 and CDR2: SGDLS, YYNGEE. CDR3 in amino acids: CASSVARELNTGELFF. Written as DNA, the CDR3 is TGTGCCAGCAGCGTAGCTCGGGAGCTAAACACCGGGGAGCTGTTTTTT.

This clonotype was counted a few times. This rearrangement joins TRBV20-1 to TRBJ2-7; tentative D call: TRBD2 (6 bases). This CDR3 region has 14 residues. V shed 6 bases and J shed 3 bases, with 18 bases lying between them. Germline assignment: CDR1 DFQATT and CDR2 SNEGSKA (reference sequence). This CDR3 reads CSAYNGVADYEQYF. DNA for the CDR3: TGCAGTGCCTACAATGGGGTAGCGGACTACGAGCAGTACTTC.